This T cell receptor beta chain came from a study of Ad26.COV2.S vaccination and SARS-CoV-2 variants. TCRdb's copy holds only in-frame clones and misses some; the assay was immunoSEQ multiplex PCR. The sample records about 430,000 clones, around 90% being singletons. Specified treatment: roughly 20 received Ad26.COV2.S at low or high dose, single or two shots; several received placebo; per-sample allocation not given. All samples were drawn on day 63, counting from the first vaccine or placebo injection. Germline CDR1 and CDR2: MGHDK and SYGVNS. V was trimmed by 2 bases and J by 4 bases, leaving 8 bases between them. This CDR3 contains 14 residues.

The chain combines TRBV25-1 with TRBJ2-2; the D gene is possibly TRBD2 (5 bases). The receptor comes from a person aged 18-65 years who received the Ad26.COV2.S COVID-19 vaccine or a placebo. The sample was peripheral blood, taken in a trial of Ad26.COV2.S vaccine versus placebo. The CDR3 region is CASSELAFTGELFF. The CDR3 bases are TGTGCCAGCAGTGAACTAGCCTTCACCGGGGAGCTGTTTTTT.